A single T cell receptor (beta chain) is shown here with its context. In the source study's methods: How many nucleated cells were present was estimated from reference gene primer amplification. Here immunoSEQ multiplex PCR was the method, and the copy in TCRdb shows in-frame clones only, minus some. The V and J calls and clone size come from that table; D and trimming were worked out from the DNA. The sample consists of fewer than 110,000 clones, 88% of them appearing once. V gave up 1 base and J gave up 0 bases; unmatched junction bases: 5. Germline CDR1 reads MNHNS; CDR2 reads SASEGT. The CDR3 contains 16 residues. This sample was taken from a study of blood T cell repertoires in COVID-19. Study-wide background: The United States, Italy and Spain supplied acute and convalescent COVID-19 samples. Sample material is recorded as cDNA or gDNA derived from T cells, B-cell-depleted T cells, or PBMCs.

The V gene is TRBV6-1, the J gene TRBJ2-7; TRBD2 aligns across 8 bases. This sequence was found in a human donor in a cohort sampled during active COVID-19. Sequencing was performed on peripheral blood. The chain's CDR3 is CASSEDNSGASYEQYF. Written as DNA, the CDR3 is TGTGCCAGCAGTGAAGATAATAGCGGGGCCTCCTACGAGCAGTACTTC.